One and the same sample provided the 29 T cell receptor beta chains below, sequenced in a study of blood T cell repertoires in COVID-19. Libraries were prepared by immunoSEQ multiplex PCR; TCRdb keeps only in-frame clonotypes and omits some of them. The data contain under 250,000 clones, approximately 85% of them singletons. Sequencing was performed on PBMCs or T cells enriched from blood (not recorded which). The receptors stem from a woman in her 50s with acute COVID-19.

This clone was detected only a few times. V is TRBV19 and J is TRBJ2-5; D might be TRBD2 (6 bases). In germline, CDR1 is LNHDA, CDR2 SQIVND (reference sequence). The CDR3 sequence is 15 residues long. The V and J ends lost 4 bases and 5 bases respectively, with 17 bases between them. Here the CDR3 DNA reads TGTGCCAGTAGTAGTTCGCTTCGGGGGATCGAGACCCAGTACTTC. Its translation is CASSSSLRGIETQYF.

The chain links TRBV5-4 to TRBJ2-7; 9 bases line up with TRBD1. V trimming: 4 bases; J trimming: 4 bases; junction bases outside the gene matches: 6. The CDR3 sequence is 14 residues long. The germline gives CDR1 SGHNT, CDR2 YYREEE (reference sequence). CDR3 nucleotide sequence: TGTGCCAGCAGCGGGGGACAGGGTGGGTACGAGCAGTACTTC. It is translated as CASSGGQGGYEQYF. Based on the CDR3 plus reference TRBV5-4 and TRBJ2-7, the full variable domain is ETGVTQSPTHLIKTRGQQVTLRCSSQSGHNTVSWYQQALGQGPQFIFQYYREEENGRGNFPPRFSGLQFPNYSSELNVNALELDDSALYLCASSGGQGGYEQYFGPGTRLTVT.

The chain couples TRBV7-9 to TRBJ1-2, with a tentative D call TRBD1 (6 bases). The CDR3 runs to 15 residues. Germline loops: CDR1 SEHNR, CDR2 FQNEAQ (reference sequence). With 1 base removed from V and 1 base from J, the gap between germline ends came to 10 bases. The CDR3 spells CASSLETGSNYGYTF. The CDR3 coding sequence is TGTGCCAGCAGCTTAGAAACAGGGAGTAACTATGGCTACACCTTC.

The CDR3: CATPGGLPRSREQYF. The CDR3 nucleotides are TGTGCCACCCCGGGGGGCCTCCCACGCAGTCGCGAGCAGTACTTC. The chain is built from TRBV7-3 and TRBJ2-7; weak D call: TRBD2 (7 bases). The CDR3 runs 15 residues. Germline V gene data show CDR1 as SGHTA and CDR2 as FQGTGA. V was pared by 10 bases and J by 6 bases, with 25 bases between. Complete variable domain (other parts from reference TRBV7-3 and TRBJ2-7): GAGVSQTPSNKVTEKGKYVELRCDPISGHTALYWYRQSLGQGPEFLIYFQGTGAADDSGLPNDRFFAVRPEGSVSTLKIQRTERGDSAVYLCATPGGLPRSREQYFGPGTRLTVT.

DNA for the CDR3: TGTGCCAGCAGTTCCGTCGTTCGGGGCTACACCTTC. Residues: CASSSVVRGYTF. J is TRBJ1-2 and V is TRBV12-3 or TRBV12-4; no definite D call. The length of the CDR3 is 12 residues. Trimming took 4 bases from V and 8 from J, leaving 11 bases between them.

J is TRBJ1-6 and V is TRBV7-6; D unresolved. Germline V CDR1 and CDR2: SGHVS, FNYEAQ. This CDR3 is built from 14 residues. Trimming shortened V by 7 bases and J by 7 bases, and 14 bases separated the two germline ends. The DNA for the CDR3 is TGTGCCAGCACCCCTCGTATGGGCAATTCACCCCTCCACTTT. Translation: CASTPRMGNSPLHF.

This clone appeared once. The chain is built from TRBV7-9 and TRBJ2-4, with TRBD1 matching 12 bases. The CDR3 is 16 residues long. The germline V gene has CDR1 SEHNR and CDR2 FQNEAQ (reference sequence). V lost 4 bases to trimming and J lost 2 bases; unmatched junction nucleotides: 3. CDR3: CASSSGQGAPKNIQYF. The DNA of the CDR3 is TGTGCCAGCAGCTCGGGACAGGGGGCCCCCAAAAACATTCAGTACTTC.

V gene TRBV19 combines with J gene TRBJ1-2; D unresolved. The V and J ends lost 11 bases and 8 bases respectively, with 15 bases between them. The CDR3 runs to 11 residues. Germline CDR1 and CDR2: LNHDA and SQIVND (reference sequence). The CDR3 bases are TGTGCCTCTCATGCAGGTAGGGGCTACACCTTC. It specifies CASHAGRGYTF.

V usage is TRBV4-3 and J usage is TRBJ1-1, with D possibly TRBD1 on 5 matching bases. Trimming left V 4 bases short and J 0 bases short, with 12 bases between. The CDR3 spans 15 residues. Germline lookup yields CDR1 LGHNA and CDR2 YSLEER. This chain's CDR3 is CASSLYRSMNTEAFF. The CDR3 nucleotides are TGCGCCAGCAGCCTCTACAGGTCGATGAACACTGAAGCTTTCTTT.

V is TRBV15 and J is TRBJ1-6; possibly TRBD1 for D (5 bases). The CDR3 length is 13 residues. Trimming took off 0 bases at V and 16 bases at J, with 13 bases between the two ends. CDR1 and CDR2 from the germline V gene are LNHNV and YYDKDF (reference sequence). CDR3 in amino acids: CATSRDVGGPLHF. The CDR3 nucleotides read TGTGCCACCAGCAGAGATGTGGGGGGACCTCTCCACTTT.

The CDR3: CASSYGVQGGPYEQYF. DNA for the CDR3: TGTGCCAGCAGTTACGGGGTGCAGGGGGGACCCTACGAGCAGTACTTC. The chain has TRBV6-5 and TRBJ2-7, with D perhaps matching TRBD1 (7 bases). The V gene's germline CDR1 is MNHEY and CDR2 SVGAGI. This CDR3 spans 16 amino acids. V lost 2 bases and J 2 bases, leaving 16 bases between the germline ends.

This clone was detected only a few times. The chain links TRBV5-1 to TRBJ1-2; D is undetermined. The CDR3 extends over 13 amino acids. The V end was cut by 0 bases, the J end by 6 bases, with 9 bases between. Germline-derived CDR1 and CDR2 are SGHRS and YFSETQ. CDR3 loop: CASSLGDSNGYTF. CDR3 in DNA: TGCGCCAGCAGCTTGGGAGACTCCAATGGCTACACCTTC.

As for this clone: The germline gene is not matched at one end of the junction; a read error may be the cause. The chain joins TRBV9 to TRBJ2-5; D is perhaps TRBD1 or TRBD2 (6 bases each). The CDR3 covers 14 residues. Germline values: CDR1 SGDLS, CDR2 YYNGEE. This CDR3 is CASSVGGLGETQYF. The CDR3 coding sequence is TGTGCCAGCAGTGTAGGGGGGCTGGGGGAGACCCAGTACTTC.

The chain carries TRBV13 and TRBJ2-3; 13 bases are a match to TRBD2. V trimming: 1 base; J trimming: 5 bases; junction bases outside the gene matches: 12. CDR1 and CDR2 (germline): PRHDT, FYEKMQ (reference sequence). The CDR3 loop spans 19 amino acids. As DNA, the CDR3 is TGTGCCAGCAGCTTAGTCGGACTAGCGGGGGCCCCACCGGGAGATACGCAGTATTTT. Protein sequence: CASSLVGLAGAPPGDTQYF.

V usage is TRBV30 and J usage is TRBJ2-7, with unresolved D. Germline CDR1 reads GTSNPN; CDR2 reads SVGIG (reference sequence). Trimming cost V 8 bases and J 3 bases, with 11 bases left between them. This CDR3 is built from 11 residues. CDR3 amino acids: CALTQNYEQYF. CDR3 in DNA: TGTGCCCTAACACAGAACTACGAGCAGTACTTC.

The CDR3 is CASSMRMNTEAFF. Written as DNA, the CDR3 is TGTGCCAGTAGTATGAGGATGAACACTGAAGCTTTCTTT. V usage is TRBV19 and J usage is TRBJ1-1; the D is unclear. There are 13 residues in the CDR3. Germline-derived CDR1 and CDR2 are LNHDA and SQIVND (reference sequence). V was trimmed by 3 bases and J by 0 bases, leaving 5 bases between them.

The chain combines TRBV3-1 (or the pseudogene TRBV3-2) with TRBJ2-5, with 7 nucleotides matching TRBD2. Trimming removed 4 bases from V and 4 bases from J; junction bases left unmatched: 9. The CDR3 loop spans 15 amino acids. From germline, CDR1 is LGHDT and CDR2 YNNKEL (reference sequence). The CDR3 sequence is CASSPVWGGGETQYF. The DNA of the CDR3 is TGTGCCAGCAGCCCAGTGTGGGGCGGGGGAGAGACCCAGTACTTC.

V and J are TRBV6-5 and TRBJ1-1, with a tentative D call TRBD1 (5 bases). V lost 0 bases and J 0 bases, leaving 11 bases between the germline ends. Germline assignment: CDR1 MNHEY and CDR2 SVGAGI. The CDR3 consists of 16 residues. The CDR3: CASSYSGGVMNTEAFF. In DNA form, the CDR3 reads TGTGCCAGCAGTTACTCCGGGGGGGTGATGAACACTGAAGCTTTCTTT.

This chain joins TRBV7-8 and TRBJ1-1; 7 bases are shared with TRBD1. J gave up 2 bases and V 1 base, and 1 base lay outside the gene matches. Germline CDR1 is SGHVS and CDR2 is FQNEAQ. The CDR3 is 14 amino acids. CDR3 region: CASSLGQGNTEAFF. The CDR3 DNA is TGTGCCAGCAGCTTAGGACAGGGCAACACTGAAGCTTTCTTT.

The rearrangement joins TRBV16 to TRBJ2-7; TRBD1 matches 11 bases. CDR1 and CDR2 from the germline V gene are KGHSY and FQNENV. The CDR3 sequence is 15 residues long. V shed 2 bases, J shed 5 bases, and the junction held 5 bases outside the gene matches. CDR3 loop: CASSQRGQGVDEQYF. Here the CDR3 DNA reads TGTGCCAGCAGCCAACGGGGACAGGGGGTCGACGAGCAGTACTTC. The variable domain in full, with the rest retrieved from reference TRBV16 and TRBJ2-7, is GEEVAQTPKHLVRGEGQKAKLYCAPIKGHSYVFWYQQVLKNEFKFLISFQNENVFDETGMPKERFSAKCLPNSPCSLEIQATKLEDSAVYFCASSQRGQGVDEQYFGPGTRLTVT.

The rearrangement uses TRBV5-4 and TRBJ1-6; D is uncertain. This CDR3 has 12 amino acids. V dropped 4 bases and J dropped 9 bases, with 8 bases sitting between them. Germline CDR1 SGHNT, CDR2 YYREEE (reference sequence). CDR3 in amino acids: CASSPEGSPLHF. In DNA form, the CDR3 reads TGTGCCAGCAGCCCGGAGGGTTCACCCCTCCACTTT. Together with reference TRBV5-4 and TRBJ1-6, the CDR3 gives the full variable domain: ETGVTQSPTHLIKTRGQQVTLRCSSQSGHNTVSWYQQALGQGPQFIFQYYREEENGRGNFPPRFSGLQFPNYSSELNVNALELDDSALYLCASSPEGSPLHFGNGTRLTVT.

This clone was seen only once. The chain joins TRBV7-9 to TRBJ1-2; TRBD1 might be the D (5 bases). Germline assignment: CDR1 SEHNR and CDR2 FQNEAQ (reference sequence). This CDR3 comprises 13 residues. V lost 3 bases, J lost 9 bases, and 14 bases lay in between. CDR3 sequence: CASSLSNGGSYTF. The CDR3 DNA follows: TGTGCCAGCAGCTTGTCTAACGGGGGTAGCTACACCTTC.

The CDR3 spells CASSLGGGKRGYTF. CDR3 nucleotide sequence: TGTGCCAGCAGCTTAGGGGGGGGAAAGCGTGGCTACACCTTC. The chain employs TRBV7-2 and TRBJ1-2; weak D call: TRBD1 (5 bases). Trimming removed 1 base at V and 7 bases at J, with 13 bases between. The CDR3 is 14 residues long. Germline V gene sequence: CDR1 SGHTA, CDR2 FQGNSA.

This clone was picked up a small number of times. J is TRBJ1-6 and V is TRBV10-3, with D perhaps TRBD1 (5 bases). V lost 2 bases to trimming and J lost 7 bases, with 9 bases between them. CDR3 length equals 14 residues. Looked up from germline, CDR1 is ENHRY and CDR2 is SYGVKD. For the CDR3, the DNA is TGTGCCATCAGTGAGGGCGGGGGGAATTCACCCCTCCACTTT. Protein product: CAISEGGGNSPLHF.

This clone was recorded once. CDR3 sequence reads: CAISERGRNGELFF. Here the CDR3 DNA reads TGTGCCATCAGTGAAAGGGGGCGTAACGGGGAGCTGTTTTTT. The genes are TRBV10-3 and TRBJ2-2; 7 positions agree with TRBD1. Trimming cost V 3 bases and J 7 bases; bases outside gene matches: 5. This CDR3 spans 14 amino acids. Per the germline V gene, CDR1 is ENHRY and CDR2 is SYGVKD.

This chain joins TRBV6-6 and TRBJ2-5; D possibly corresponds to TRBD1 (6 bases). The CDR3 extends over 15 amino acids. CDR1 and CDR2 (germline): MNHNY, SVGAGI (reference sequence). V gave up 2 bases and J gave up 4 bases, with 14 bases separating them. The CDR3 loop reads CASSYDNRAAETQYF. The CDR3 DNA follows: TGTGCCAGCAGTTACGATAACAGGGCAGCAGAGACCCAGTACTTC.

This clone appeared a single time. This CDR3 is CSVEGQGSYGYTF. The CDR3 nucleotides read TGCAGCGTGGAGGGACAGGGCAGCTATGGCTACACCTTC. V and J are TRBV29-1 and TRBJ1-2; 9 bases agree with TRBD1. V shed 6 bases, J shed 4 bases, and the junction held 6 bases outside the gene matches. The germline gives CDR1 SQVTM, CDR2 ANQGSEA. The CDR3 totals 13 residues.

The DNA of the CDR3 is TGTGCCAGCAGCCCTGGACAGGGTAGGGAAAAACTGTTTTTT. Its translation is CASSPGQGREKLFF. This chain joins TRBV7-8 and TRBJ1-4; 8 nucleotides match TRBD1. The germline V gene has CDR1 SGHVS and CDR2 FQNEAQ. The CDR3 sequence is 14 residues long. V was clipped by 5 bases and J by 8 bases; unmatched bases: 7.

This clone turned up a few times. CDR3 bases: TGTGCCAGCAGTTTGACAGGGGAGTATTCACCCCTCCACTTT. Translation gives CASSLTGEYSPLHF. The J gene is TRBJ1-6, the V gene TRBV6-5; 8 bases map to TRBD1. Germline V gene lookup returns CDR1 MNHEY and CDR2 SVGAGI. With 4 bases clipped from V and 8 bases from J, the junction kept 4 bases outside the gene matches. This CDR3 is 14 amino acids long.